The present T cell receptor beta chain was sequenced within a study of blood T cells in healthy people across ages. This CDR3 region has 15 residues. The germline V gene has CDR1 SGDLS and CDR2 YYNGEE. With 7 bases removed from V and 2 bases from J, the gap between germline ends came to 16 bases. This clonotype was seen only a few times. Combining a sample-barcoded 5' primer with a J-beta primer mix, a second PCR ran for about 7 to 11 cycles. With 12 random nucleotides, a template-switch adaptor tagged each individual cDNA molecule. One entry per CDR3 protein results from TCRdb running MiXCR on the 5' RACE reads. The table includes fewer than 700,000 distinct CDR3 sequences, 45% to 55% detected once.

This sequence originates from a man older than 75 in good health. The rearrangement joins TRBV9 to TRBJ1-3; D is undetermined. The sample taken for sequencing was blood. CDR3 DNA sequence: TGTGCCAGCGCCTCTCATAGCCAACCTGGAAACACCATATATTTT. Translated, it gives CASASHSQPGNTIYF.